This T cell receptor (beta chain) was retrieved from a study of blood T cell repertoires in COVID-19. Whole-study context: Acute and convalescent COVID-19 samples came from the United States, Italy and Spain.

Germline V gene lookup returns CDR1 SEHNR and CDR2 FQNEAQ (reference sequence). V lost 1 base, J lost 3 bases, and 11 bases stayed unmatched. This CDR3 is built from 17 residues. This clone has just a few counts. Authors' methods: By means of reference gene primer amplification, nucleated cell counts were estimated. Sequencing was performed with immunoSEQ multiplex PCR; in TCRdb, only in-frame clones are kept and a portion is missing. The V and J calls and clone size were taken over from that table, and D and trimming were inferred from the DNA. The sample includes 90,000 to 110,000 clones, 85% to 90% seen only once; the top ten take around 1.1%.

The chain recombines TRBV7-9 with TRBJ2-7; 8 bases line up with TRBD1. The TCR originated in a human donor in a cohort sampled during active COVID-19. The sample was peripheral blood. This CDR3 is CASSLVSGGMVVYEQYF. The CDR3 coding sequence is TGTGCCAGCAGCTTAGTGTCAGGGGGCATGGTGGTCTACGAGCAGTACTTC.